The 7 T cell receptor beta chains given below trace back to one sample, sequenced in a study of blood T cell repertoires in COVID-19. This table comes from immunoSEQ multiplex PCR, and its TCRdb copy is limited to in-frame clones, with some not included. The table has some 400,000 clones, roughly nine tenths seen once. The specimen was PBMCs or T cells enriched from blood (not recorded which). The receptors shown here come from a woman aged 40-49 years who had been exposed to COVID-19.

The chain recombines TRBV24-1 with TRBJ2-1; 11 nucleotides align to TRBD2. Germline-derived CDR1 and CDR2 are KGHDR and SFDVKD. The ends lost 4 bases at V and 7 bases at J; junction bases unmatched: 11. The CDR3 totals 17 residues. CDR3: CATSEPYSGRASNEQFF. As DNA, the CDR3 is TGTGCCACCAGTGAGCCCTATAGCGGGAGGGCCAGTAATGAGCAGTTCTTC.

CDR3 sequence reads: CASSPQAVYGYTF. The CDR3 DNA sequence: TGTGCCAGCAGCCCACAAGCGGTCTATGGCTACACCTTC. The rearrangement joins TRBV14 to TRBJ1-2; no definite D call. The CDR3 length is 13 residues. Deletions cut 4 bases from V and 4 bases from J, with 10 bases between. Germline V gives CDR1 SGHDN, CDR2 FVKESK.

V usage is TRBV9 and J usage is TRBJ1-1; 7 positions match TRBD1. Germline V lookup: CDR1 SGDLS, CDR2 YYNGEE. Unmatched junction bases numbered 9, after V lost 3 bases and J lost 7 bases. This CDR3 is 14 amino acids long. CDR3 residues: CASSALPGQSEAFF. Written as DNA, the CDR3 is TGTGCCAGCAGCGCACTCCCGGGACAGAGTGAAGCTTTCTTT. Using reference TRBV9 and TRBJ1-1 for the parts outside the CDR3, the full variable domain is DSGVTQTPKHLITATGQRVTLRCSPRSGDLSVYWYQQSLDQGLQFLIQYYNGEERAKGNILERFSAQQFPDLHSELNLSSLELGDSALYFCASSALPGQSEAFFGQGTRLTVV.

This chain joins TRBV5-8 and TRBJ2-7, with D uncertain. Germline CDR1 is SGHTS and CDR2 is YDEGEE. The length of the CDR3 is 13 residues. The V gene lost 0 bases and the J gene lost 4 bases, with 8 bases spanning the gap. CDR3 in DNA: TGTGCCAGCAGCTTGGGAGAGAGGTACGAGCAGTACTTC. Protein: CASSLGERYEQYF.

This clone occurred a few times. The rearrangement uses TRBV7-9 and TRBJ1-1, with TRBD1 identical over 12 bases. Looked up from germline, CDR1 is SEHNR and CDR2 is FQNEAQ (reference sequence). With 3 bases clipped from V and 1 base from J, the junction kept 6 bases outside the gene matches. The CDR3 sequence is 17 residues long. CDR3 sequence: CASSFPGQGAGNTEAFF. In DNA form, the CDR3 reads TGTGCCAGCAGCTTCCCGGGACAGGGGGCTGGGAACACTGAAGCTTTCTTT. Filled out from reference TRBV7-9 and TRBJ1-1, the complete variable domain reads DTGVSQNPRHKITKRGQNVTFRCDPISEHNRLYWYRQTLGQGPEFLTYFQNEAQLEKSRLLSDRFSAERPKGSFSTLEIQRTEQGDSAMYLCASSFPGQGAGNTEAFFGQGTRLTVV.

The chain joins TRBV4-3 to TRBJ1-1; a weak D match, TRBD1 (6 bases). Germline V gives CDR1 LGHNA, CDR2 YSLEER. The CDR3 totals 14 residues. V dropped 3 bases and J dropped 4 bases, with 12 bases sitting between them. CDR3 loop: CASSHGGGGTEAFF. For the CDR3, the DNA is TGCGCCAGCAGCCACGGGGGAGGGGGCACTGAAGCTTTCTTT.

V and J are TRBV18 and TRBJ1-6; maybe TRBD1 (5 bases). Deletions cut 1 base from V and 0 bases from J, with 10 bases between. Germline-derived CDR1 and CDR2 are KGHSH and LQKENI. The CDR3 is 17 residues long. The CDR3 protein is CASSPQGRASYNSPLHF. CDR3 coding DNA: TGTGCCAGCTCACCACAGGGCAGGGCCTCCTATAATTCACCCCTCCACTTT. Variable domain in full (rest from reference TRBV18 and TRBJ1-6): NAGVMQNPRHLVRRRGQEARLRCSPMKGHSHVYWYRQLPEEGLKFMVYLQKENIIDESGMPKERFSAEFPKEGPSILRIQQVVRGDSAAYFCASSPQGRASYNSPLHFGNGTRLTVT.